This entry lists 3 T cell receptor beta chains sequenced from one sample in a study of identical twins. One entry per CDR3 protein results from TCRdb running MiXCR on the 5' RACE reads. The table has 220,000 or so distinct CDR3 sequences, roughly 7% seen once; the top ten hold 3.5% to 4%. Another study also made use of these data, one on yellow fever vaccine responses in identical twins.

Sample: memory (CD45RO+) T cells sorted from blood. The receptors derive from a woman between 18 and 30 years old in good health.

This clonotype was recorded a few times. The chain uses TRBV4-2 and TRBJ1-1; 7 bases align to TRBD1. This CDR3 has 14 amino acids. Germline CDR1 LGHNA, CDR2 YNFKEQ. V dropped 5 bases and J dropped 0; count of bases not matched to a gene: 3. The CDR3: CASSYGTVNTEAFF. The CDR3 DNA reads as TGTGCCAGCAGCTACGGGACAGTGAACACTGAAGCTTTCTTT.

This clonotype has just a few counts. The V call is TRBV11-2, the J call TRBJ2-5; possible D gene TRBD2, 7 bases. CDR3 length equals 14 residues. From germline, CDR1 is SGHAT and CDR2 FQNNGV. Trimming removed 6 bases at V and 5 bases at J, with 16 bases between. Here the CDR3 reads CASSAGAWGETQYF. The CDR3 region has the DNA TGTGCCAGCAGTGCGGGGGCGTGGGGGGAGACCCAGTACTTC.

This chain joins TRBV28 and TRBJ1-2; 10 bases align to TRBD1. Germline V gives CDR1 MDHEN, CDR2 SYDVKM. This CDR3 is 16 amino acids long. With 5 bases clipped from V and 7 bases from J, the junction kept 13 bases outside the gene matches. The CDR3 sequence is CASSHSTGGASSGYTF. Written as DNA, the CDR3 is TGTGCCAGCAGTCATTCGACAGGGGGCGCATCGTCTGGCTACACCTTC.